The entry below describes one TCR beta chain. Its recognized antigen is unknown. It has no much larger one-base neighbor in the sample; base qualities were not kept. The data belong to a study of blood T cell repertoires in COVID-19 (dated by TCRdb to between 2020 and 2021). Context from the whole study: Samples from collaborators originated in the United States, Italy and Spain and spanned both the acute and convalescent phases of COVID-19. The material from the prospective study consisted of cDNA or gDNA derived from T cells, B-cell-depleted T cells, or PBMCs. The dataset comprised deeply sampled blood TCRbeta repertoires from subjects exposed to, actively infected with, or recovered from COVID-19. The repertoires were made available in a free public database intended to serve as a resource for research on the immune response to SARS-CoV-2. Samples came from the ongoing ImmuneRACE study (first 160 participants) plus 1,254 subjects from 6 global collaborators. Sample metadata almost always included a de-identified subject ID, COVID-19 status, age in years and sex. HLA class I and class II types, where available, came from metadata supplied by the sample provider rather than from assay-based typing.

Overall study results and their limits: Clinical and demographic metadata were provided uncurated, with the amount varying by source and participant.

The collaborating institutions used their own protocols to collect whole blood in K2EDTA tubes. For TCRbeta analysis, collaborator samples were shipped as frozen whole blood, as isolated PBMCs, or as DNA extracted from either sample type. TCRbeta CDR3 regions were amplified from genomic DNA by means of the immunoSEQ Assay, a bias-controlled multiplex PCR. On the authors' methods: The number of nucleated cells in each sample was estimated from the amplification of reference gene primers within the assay. Sequence reads were collapsed and filtered to measure the absolute abundance of every unique TCRbeta CDR3 rearrangement. For each sample, productive Simpson clonality was calculated as the square root of Simpson's diversity index over productive rearrangements. TCRdb retrieved this table from immuneACCESS and kept in-frame rearrangements only. Not all clones are present; in checked studies, unresolved V genes account for under half, and no reason is known for the remainder. V and J calls and clone size are given by that table; D and trimming were obtained from the DNA. This sample comprises 68,000 or so clones, roughly nine tenths of them detected only once. The leading ten clones occupy roughly 8.8% of the sample.

The sequenced material came from peripheral blood. The TCR sequence derives from a man aged 50-59 years with active COVID-19.

The CDR3 reads as follows: CASSFLPSGSTNSPLHF. The bases read TGTGCCAGCAGTTTTCTTCCTTCGGGGTCTACCAATTCACCCCTCCACTTT. The rearranged segments are TRBV27 and TRBJ1-6; confidence is insufficient to name the D gene. The trim is 3 bases for V and 7 bases for J, with a gap of 19 bases between the germline ends. The CDR3, from cysteine to phenylalanine, totals 17 residues. Of all the DNA, just the CDR3 is kept, 51 bases in frame from base 1. CDR1 and CDR2, per the germline V gene (reference sequence), are MNHEY and SMNVEV.